Below, 11 T cell receptor beta chains from the same sample are listed, as sequenced in a study of T cell responses to AZD1222 COVID-19 vaccine. TCRdb keeps only in-frame clones here, not all; method: immunoSEQ multiplex PCR. The table has about 100,000 clones, more than 70% seen once. Sequenced here: peripheral blood, sampled on day 0 of AZD1222 vaccination. These receptors were taken from an adult in good health.

The rearrangement uses TRBV28 and TRBJ2-7; 8 bases map to TRBD1. With V trimmed by 3 bases and J by 7 bases, 8 bases remained unmatched. The CDR3 is 14 residues long. CDR1 MDHEN and CDR2 SYDVKM come from the germline V gene. The CDR3 sequence is CASSLEQGAREQYF. DNA of the CDR3: TGTGCCAGCAGTTTGGAGCAGGGGGCGCGGGAGCAGTACTTC.

The chain uses TRBV30 and TRBJ1-2; D not certain. This CDR3 is 12 amino acids long. Germline-derived CDR1 and CDR2 are GTSNPN and SVGIG (reference sequence). The CDR3 region has the DNA TGTGCTCAGCGGAAAACTAACTATGGCTACACCTTC. Its protein is CAQRKTNYGYTF. Full variable domain (remainder filled in from reference TRBV30 and TRBJ1-2): SQTIHQWPATLVQPVGSPLSLECTVEGTSNPNLYWYRQAAGRGLQLLFYSVGIGQISSEVPQNLSASRPQDRQFILSSKKLLLSDSGFYLCAQRKTNYGYTFGSGTRLTVV.

The V call is TRBV7-8, the J call TRBJ2-5, with 8 nucleotides matching TRBD2. V lost 3 bases, J lost 1 base, and 4 bases stayed unmatched. This CDR3 has 15 residues. Germline CDR1 and CDR2: SGHVS and FQNEAQ. The CDR3 reads CASSFRRGVQETQYF. DNA of the CDR3: TGTGCCAGCAGCTTCAGGCGGGGGGTCCAAGAGACCCAGTACTTC.

The chain is built from TRBV7-9 and TRBJ1-4; D gene unclear. The CDR3 loop spans 14 amino acids. V lost 3 bases and J 7 bases, leaving 12 bases between the germline ends. Germline V lookup: CDR1 SEHNR, CDR2 FQNEAQ (reference sequence). Here the CDR3 reads CASSLGEWGEKLFF. CDR3 DNA: TGTGCCAGCAGCTTGGGCGAGTGGGGTGAAAAACTGTTTTTT.

This chain joins TRBV28 and TRBJ2-7, with 8 bases identical to TRBD1. The CDR3 runs 15 residues. The ends lost 3 bases at V and 0 bases at J; junction bases unmatched: 4. Germline V gives CDR1 MDHEN, CDR2 SYDVKM. The CDR3 here is CASSFRGQASYEQYF. CDR3 DNA sequence: TGTGCCAGCAGTTTCAGGGGACAGGCCTCCTACGAGCAGTACTTC.

This chain connects TRBV12-3 or TRBV12-4 to TRBJ1-1; D is ambiguous. The CDR3 is made up of 13 amino acids. Trimming pared 5 bases from V and 0 bases from J, leaving 7 bases between. The CDR3 bases are TGTGCCAGCAGTAAAAGCTTGAACACTGAAGCTTTCTTT. Amino acid sequence: CASSKSLNTEAFF.

The chain employs TRBV18 and TRBJ2-2; the D gene is possibly TRBD2 (6 bases). V was shortened by 8 bases and J by 1 base, with 11 bases between the two germline ends. Germline lookup yields CDR1 KGHSH and CDR2 LQKENI. The CDR3 spans 14 residues. CDR3 nucleotide sequence: TGTGCCAGCCTCAGGGAGGTGAACACCGGGGAGCTGTTTTTT. Translating it yields CASLREVNTGELFF.

The V and J genes are TRBV7-9 and TRBJ1-2, with 7 nucleotides matching TRBD1. V gave up 5 bases and J gave up 3 bases; unmatched junction bases: 12. The CDR3 is made up of 16 amino acids. Germline V gives CDR1 SEHNR, CDR2 FQNEAQ (reference sequence). The CDR3 sequence is CASSPRTGELYYGYTF. The CDR3 nucleotides are TGTGCCAGCAGCCCCCGGACAGGCGAACTCTACTATGGCTACACCTTC.

This sequence joins TRBV2 and TRBJ2-7; TRBD1 aligns across 10 bases. This CDR3 is built from 14 residues. Trimming at V came to 8 bases and at J to 5 bases, leaving 9 bases not matched to a gene. Germline V CDR1 and CDR2: SNHLY, FYNNEI. The CDR3 here is CASLHPDRGHEQYF. CDR3 nucleotide sequence: TGTGCCAGCCTTCATCCCGACAGGGGGCACGAGCAGTACTTC.

The chain carries TRBV7-2 and TRBJ2-2; 8 bases agree with TRBD2. Trimming removed 1 base from V and 5 bases from J; junction bases left unmatched: 3. Germline CDR1 and CDR2: SGHTA and FQGNSA. This CDR3 spans 15 amino acids. CDR3 in DNA: TGTGCCAGCAGCTTAGTAACGGGAGGGACCGGGGAGCTGTTTTTT. This encodes CASSLVTGGTGELFF.

This chain joins TRBV28 and TRBJ2-7, with no clear D. CDR1 is MDHEN and CDR2 is SYDVKM in the germline V gene. V gave up 3 bases and J gave up 7 bases, with 13 bases separating them. The CDR3 has 13 amino acids. This chain's CDR3 is CASSFVRRGEQYF. The CDR3 DNA follows: TGTGCCAGCAGTTTTGTTCGGCGTGGAGAGCAGTACTTC. The variable domain in full, completed from reference TRBV28 and TRBJ2-7, reads DVKVTQSSRYLVKRTGEKVFLECVQDMDHENMFWYRQDPGLGLRLIYFSYDVKMKEKGDIPEGYSVSREKKERFSLILESASTNQTSMYLCASSFVRRGEQYFGPGTRLTVT.